These 5 T cell receptor beta chains originate from one sample sequenced in a study of cytomegalovirus exposure and HLA in healthy donors. Vbeta (60) and Jbeta (13) primers were used in the PCR. Sequenced by immunoSEQ multiplex PCR; TCRdb stores in-frame clones only, minus some. The sample yields about 220,000 clones, around 76% seen once. Source material: PBMCs. These receptors originate from a man aged 35 to 55 in good health and CMV-seropositive.

J is TRBJ1-1 and V is TRBV10-1; possible D gene TRBD1, 6 bases. Per the germline V gene, CDR1 is WNHNN and CDR2 is SYGVQD (reference sequence). Trimming removed 8 bases from V and 2 bases from J, with 24 bases in between. The CDR3 is 17 residues long. In DNA form, the CDR3 reads TGCGCCAGCTACTCCTGTTTACAGGGCTTCTTAAACACTGAAGCTTTCTTT. Protein: CASYSCLQGFLNTEAFF.

This clone was counted between two and nine times. J is TRBJ1-2 and V is TRBV27; 9 bases match TRBD1. Germline CDR1 and CDR2: MNHEY and SMNVEV (reference sequence). The V gene end was trimmed by 3 bases and the J gene end by 5 bases; junction bases not matched to a gene: 7. The length of the CDR3 is 15 residues. This CDR3 reads CASSFSPGQGYGYTF. The CDR3 DNA follows: TGTGCCAGCAGTTTTTCACCGGGACAGGGTTATGGCTACACCTTC.

The rearrangement joins TRBV27 to TRBJ1-1, with D possibly matching TRBD1 (5 bases). Germline V gene sequence: CDR1 MNHEY, CDR2 SMNVEV (reference sequence). Trimming took 3 bases from V and 4 from J, leaving 12 bases between them. There are 14 residues in the CDR3. CDR3 in amino acids: CASSFSGGGTEAFF. In DNA, the CDR3 is TGTGCCAGCAGTTTTTCCGGCGGGGGCACTGAAGCTTTCTTT.

The J gene is TRBJ2-3, the V gene TRBV10-2; 10 bases align to TRBD2. V shed 7 bases, J shed 5 bases, and the junction held 9 bases outside the gene matches. The V gene's germline CDR1 is WSHSY and CDR2 SAAADI. This CDR3 is 15 amino acids long. CDR3 nucleotide sequence: TGCGCCAGCATCAGAGCGGGAGGGCAGATAGATACGCAGTATTTT. It yields the protein CASIRAGGQIDTQYF.

The V call is TRBV6-5, the J call TRBJ1-3; maybe TRBD1 (6 bases). V lost 5 bases and J lost 3, with 11 bases in between. CDR3 length: 14 residues. Germline CDR1 reads MNHEY; CDR2 reads SVGAGI. The CDR3 reads CASSKGGYGNTIYF. DNA of the CDR3: TGTGCCAGCAGTAAGGGGGGGTATGGAAACACCATATATTTT.